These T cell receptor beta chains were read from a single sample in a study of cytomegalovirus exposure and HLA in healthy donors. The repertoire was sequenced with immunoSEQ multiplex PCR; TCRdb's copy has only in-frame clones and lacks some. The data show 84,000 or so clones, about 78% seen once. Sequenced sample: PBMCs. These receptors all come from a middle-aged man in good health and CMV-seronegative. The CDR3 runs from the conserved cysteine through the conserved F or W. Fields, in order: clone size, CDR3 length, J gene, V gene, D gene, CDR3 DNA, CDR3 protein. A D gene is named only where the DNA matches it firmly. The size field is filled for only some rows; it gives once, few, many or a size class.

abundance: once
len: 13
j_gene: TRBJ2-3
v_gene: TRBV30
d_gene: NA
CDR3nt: TGTGCCTGGAGGACCCCCGGGACAGATACGCAGTATTTT
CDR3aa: CAWRTPGTDTQYF

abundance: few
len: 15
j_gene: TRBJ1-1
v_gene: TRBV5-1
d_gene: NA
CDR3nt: TGCGCCAGCAGCAGCGGAGAAGGGGGAGCCACTGAAGCTTTCTTT
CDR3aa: CASSSGEGGATEAFF

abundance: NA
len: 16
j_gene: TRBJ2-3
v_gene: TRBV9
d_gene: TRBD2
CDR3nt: TGTGCCAGCAGCGTACTTAGCGGGGGGGCCGTAGATACGCAGTATTTT
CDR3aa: CASSVLSGGAVDTQYF

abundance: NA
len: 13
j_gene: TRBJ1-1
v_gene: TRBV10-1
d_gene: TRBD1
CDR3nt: TGCGCCAGCACGACAGGGGGCCGGACTGAAGCTTTCTTT
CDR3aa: CASTTGGRTEAFF

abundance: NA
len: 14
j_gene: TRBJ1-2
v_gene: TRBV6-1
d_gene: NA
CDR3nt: TGTGCCAGCAGTGAAGCGCAGGGGTTCTATGGCTACACCTTC
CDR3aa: CASSEAQGFYGYTF

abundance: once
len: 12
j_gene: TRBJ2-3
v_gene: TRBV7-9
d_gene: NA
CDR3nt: TGTGCCAGCAGGGCCCAAGGGGGTACGCAGTATTTT
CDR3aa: CASRAQGGTQYF

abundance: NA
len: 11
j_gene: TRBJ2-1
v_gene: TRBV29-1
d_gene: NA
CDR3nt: TGCAGCGTTGCCGCGAACAATGAGCAGTTCTTC
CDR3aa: CSVAANNEQFF

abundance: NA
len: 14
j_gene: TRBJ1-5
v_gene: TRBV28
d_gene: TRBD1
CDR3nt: TGTGCCAGCAGTCCAGGACAGGGGAAACAGCCCCAGCATTTT
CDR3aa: CASSPGQGKQPQHF

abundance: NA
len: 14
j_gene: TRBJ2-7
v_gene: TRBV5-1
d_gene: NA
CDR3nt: TGCGCCAGCAGCTTAAAAGGACAGACTTACGAGCAGTACTTC
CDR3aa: CASSLKGQTYEQYF

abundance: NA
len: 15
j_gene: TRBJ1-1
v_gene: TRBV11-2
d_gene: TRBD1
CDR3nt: TGTGCCAGCAGCTTGTCGGACAGGGGGCACGCTGAAGCTTTCTTT
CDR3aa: CASSLSDRGHAEAFF

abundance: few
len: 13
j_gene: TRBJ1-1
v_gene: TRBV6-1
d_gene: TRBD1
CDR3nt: TGTGCCAGCGCCTCGACAGGGAGCGCTGAAGCTTTCTTT
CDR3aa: CASASTGSAEAFF

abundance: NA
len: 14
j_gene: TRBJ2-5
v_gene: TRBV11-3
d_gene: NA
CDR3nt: TGTGCCAGCAGCAGGCGCGGGGAATCAGAGACCCAGTACTTC
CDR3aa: CASSRRGESETQYF

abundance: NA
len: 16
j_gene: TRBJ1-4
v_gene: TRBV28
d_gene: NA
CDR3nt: TGTGCCAGCATGCCTGGGGCGGGGGGTGTTAATGAAAAACTGTTTTTT
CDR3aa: CASMPGAGGVNEKLFF

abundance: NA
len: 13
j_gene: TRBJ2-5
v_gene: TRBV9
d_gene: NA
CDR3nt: TGTGCCGGCAGCTCCGGACAGCAAGAGACCCAGTACTTC
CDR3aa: CAGSSGQQETQYF

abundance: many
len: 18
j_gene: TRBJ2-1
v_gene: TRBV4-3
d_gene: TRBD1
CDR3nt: TGCGCCAGCAGCCCGGAACCCTCCGGGACAGGGCGCTACAATGAGCAGTTCTTC
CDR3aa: CASSPEPSGTGRYNEQFF

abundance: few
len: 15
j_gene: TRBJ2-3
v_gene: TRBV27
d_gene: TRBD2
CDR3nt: TGTGCCAGCAGAAGGCGACTAGCGGGGGCAGATACGCAGTATTTT
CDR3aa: CASRRRLAGADTQYF

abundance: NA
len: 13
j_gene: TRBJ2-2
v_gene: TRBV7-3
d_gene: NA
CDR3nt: TGTGCCAGCAGCCTTACAAACACCGGGGAGCTGTTTTTT
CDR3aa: CASSLTNTGELFF

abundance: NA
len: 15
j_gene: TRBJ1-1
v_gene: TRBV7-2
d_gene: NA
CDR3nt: TGTGCCAGCAGCTTAGGTCCGGACAGGAACACTGAAGCTTTCTTT
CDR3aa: CASSLGPDRNTEAFF

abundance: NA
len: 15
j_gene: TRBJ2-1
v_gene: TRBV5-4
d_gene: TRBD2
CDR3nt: TGTGCCAGCAGCCGGACTAGCGGGGGGGCTGGGGAGCAGTTCTTC
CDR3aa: CASSRTSGGAGEQFF

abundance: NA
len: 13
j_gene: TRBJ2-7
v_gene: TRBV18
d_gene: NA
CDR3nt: TGTGCCAGCTCCTCCTCCGCGCCCTACGAGCAGTACTTC
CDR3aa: CASSSSAPYEQYF

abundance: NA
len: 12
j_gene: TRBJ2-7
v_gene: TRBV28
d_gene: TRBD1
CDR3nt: TGTGCCAGCAGGGGACAGGCCTACGAGCAGTACTTC
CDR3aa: CASRGQAYEQYF

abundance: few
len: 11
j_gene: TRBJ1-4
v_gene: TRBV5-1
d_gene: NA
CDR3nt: TGCGCCAGCGGACAAAATGAAAAACTGTTTTTT
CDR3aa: CASGQNEKLFF

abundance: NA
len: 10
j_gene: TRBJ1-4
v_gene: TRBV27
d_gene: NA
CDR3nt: TGTGCCAGCAGCCTAATCCGGGAACCGTTT
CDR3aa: CASSLIREPF

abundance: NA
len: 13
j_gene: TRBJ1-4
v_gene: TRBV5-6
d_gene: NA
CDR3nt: TGTGCCAGCAGCCTCTGGACAGATGAAAAACTGTTTTTT
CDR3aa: CASSLWTDEKLFF

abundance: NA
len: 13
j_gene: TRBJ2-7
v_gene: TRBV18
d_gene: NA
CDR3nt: TGTGCCAGCTCACCACCGAAAGCTAACGAGCAGTACTTC
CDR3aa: CASSPPKANEQYF

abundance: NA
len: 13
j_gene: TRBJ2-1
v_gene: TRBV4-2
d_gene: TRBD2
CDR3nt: TGTGCCAGCAGTGGACTAGCGACTAATGAGCAGTTCTTC
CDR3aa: CASSGLATNEQFF

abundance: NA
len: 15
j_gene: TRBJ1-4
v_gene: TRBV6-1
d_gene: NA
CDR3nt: TGTGCCAGCAGTGGCTTGGGGGGATTAGGTGAAAAACTGTTTTTT
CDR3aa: CASSGLGGLGEKLFF

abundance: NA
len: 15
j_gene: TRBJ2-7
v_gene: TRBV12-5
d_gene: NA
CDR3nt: TGTGCTAGTGCCCCCCTTCGAGCAGGCGACTACGAGCAGTACTTC
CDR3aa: CASAPLRAGDYEQYF

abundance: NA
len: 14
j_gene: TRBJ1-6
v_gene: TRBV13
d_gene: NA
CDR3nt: TGTGCCAGCAGCTTGGGCAGGGATAATTCACCCCTCCACTTT
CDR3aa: CASSLGRDNSPLHF

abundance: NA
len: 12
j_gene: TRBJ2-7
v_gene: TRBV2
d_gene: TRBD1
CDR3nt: TGTGCCAGCAGTGAAGCGATCGACAGGGAATACTTC
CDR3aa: CASSEAIDREYF